The 17 T cell receptor beta chains given below trace back to one sample, sequenced in a study of T cells in Graves' hyperthyroidism and ophthalmopathy. Amplification targeted TCR beta CDR3 regions from RNA transcripts. The HTBI primer set served for first-round RT-PCR of the TCR CDR3. TCRdb analysed the multiplex PCR reads with MiXCR anew, one entry per CDR3 protein. Altogether about 360,000 distinct CDR3 sequences are present, roughly an eighth being singletons, with the ten largest covering over 8.5%. Sequenced sample: blood. These receptors originate from a woman between 18 and 29 years old with Graves' hyperthyroidism.

This clonotype has ten or more counts. The chain employs TRBV29-1 and TRBJ1-2; D not certain. The CDR3 spans 13 residues. The germline V gene has CDR1 SQVTM and CDR2 ANQGSEA. V dropped 0 bases and J dropped 6 bases, with 11 bases sitting between them. The CDR3 nucleotides are TGCAGCGTTGAAGATTGGGCGGAGAATGGCTACACCTTC. It specifies CSVEDWAENGYTF. Full variable domain (missing parts from reference TRBV29-1 and TRBJ1-2): SAVISQKPSRDICQRGTSLTIQCQVDSQVTMMFWYRQQPGQSLTLIATANQGSEATYESGFVIDKFPISRPNLTFSTLTVSNMSPEDSSIYLCSVEDWAENGYTFGSGTRLTVV.

Ten or more counts support this clonotype. V gene TRBV9 combines with J gene TRBJ2-3; weak D call: TRBD1 (5 bases). V lost 0 bases and J 6 bases, leaving 14 bases between the germline ends. In germline, CDR1 is SGDLS, CDR2 YYNGEE. CDR3 length: 15 amino acids. CDR3 protein: CASSVGLTGADTQYF. CDR3 DNA sequence: TGTGCCAGCAGCGTAGGTTTGACTGGGGCCGATACGCAGTATTTT.

The gene calls are TRBV2 and TRBJ2-7; 8 bases match TRBD1. Germline V gives CDR1 SNHLY, CDR2 FYNNEI. This CDR3 comprises 13 residues. With 8 bases clipped from V and 3 bases from J, the junction kept 6 bases outside the gene matches. The CDR3 reads CASGRDRFYEQYF. Here the CDR3 DNA reads TGTGCCAGCGGCCGGGACAGGTTCTACGAGCAGTACTTC.

The CDR3 DNA reads TGTGCCAGCAGTTTTGGCTACCCTAATGAGCAGTTCTTC. It specifies CASSFGYPNEQFF. The V and J genes are TRBV6-2 or TRBV6-3 and TRBJ2-1; D is unresolved. CDR1 is MNHEY, CDR2 SVGEGT, per germline. The CDR3 runs to 13 residues. Between the trimmed V and J ends, which lost 4 bases and 7 bases, there was a span of 11 bases.

This clonotype was counted only a few times. The chain employs TRBV27 and TRBJ1-4; D possibly corresponds to TRBD1 (5 bases). The V gene lost 6 bases and the J gene lost 8 bases, with 25 bases spanning the gap. The CDR3 runs 17 residues. CDR1 is MNHEY, CDR2 SMNVEV, per germline (reference sequence). The DNA for the CDR3 is TGTGCCAGCAGCCCAAGAGAACTCAGGACGGGACGGGAAAAACTGTTTTTT. Encoded protein: CASSPRELRTGREKLFF. Full variable domain (rest looked up from reference TRBV27 and TRBJ1-4): EAQVTQNPRYLITVTGKKLTVTCSQNMNHEYMSWYRQDPGLGLRQIYYSMNVEVTDKGDVPEGYKVSRKEKRNFPLILESPSPNQTSLYFCASSPRELRTGREKLFFGSGTQLSVL.

This clonotype appeared many times. The chain links TRBV24-1 to TRBJ1-6; 7 bases match TRBD1. In germline, CDR1 is KGHDR, CDR2 SFDVKD. The J segment lost 8 bases and the V segment lost 3 bases, leaving 9 bases of the junction unmatched. CDR3 size: 16 residues. The CDR3 nucleotides read TGTGCCACCAGTGATGGAAGGACAGGTCGGGATTCACCCCTCCACTTT. Translating gives CATSDGRTGRDSPLHF.

In this sample, this clonotype turned up many times. This chain uses TRBV19 with TRBJ1-1; D unclear. CDR3 length equals 14 residues. Per the germline V gene, CDR1 is LNHDA and CDR2 is SQIVND (reference sequence). The germline V and J ends were trimmed by 7 bases and 1 base, with 13 bases remaining between them. Here the CDR3 reads CASTSATANTEAFF. The CDR3 nucleotides read TGTGCCAGTACCTCCGCGACGGCGAACACTGAAGCTTTCTTT.

The chain recombines TRBV7-2 with TRBJ2-7; no firm D call. The V gene's germline CDR1 is SGHTA and CDR2 FQGNSA. V lost 1 base, J lost 0 bases, and 13 bases lay in between. CDR3 length: 16 amino acids. CDR3 sequence reads: CASSLEGVLRSYEQYF. As DNA, the CDR3 is TGTGCCAGCAGCTTAGAAGGCGTACTCCGCTCCTACGAGCAGTACTTC.

The V gene is TRBV5-4, the J gene TRBJ2-2; 10 bases are a match to TRBD2. Germline V CDR1 and CDR2: SGHNT, YYREEE (reference sequence). The CDR3 is 15 amino acids. The J segment lost 4 bases and the V segment lost 0 bases, leaving 0 bases of the junction unmatched. The CDR3 region is CASSLVAGGTGELFF. The CDR3 DNA reads as TGTGCCAGCAGCTTGGTAGCGGGAGGCACCGGGGAGCTGTTTTTT.

J is TRBJ1-2 and V is TRBV10-2; 8 bases are a match to TRBD1. The CDR3 totals 16 residues. V shed 2 bases and J 6 bases; nucleotides not matched to a gene: 11. Per the germline V gene, CDR1 is WSHSY and CDR2 is SAAADI. CDR3 sequence: CASSEGQGVEGNGYTF. CDR3 DNA: TGCGCCAGCAGTGAGGGACAGGGTGTAGAGGGGAATGGCTACACCTTC.

In this sample, this clonotype turned up many times. V is TRBV20-1 and J is TRBJ2-3; 7 nucleotides line up with TRBD2. V shed 5 bases, J shed 3 bases, and the junction held 8 bases outside the gene matches. The CDR3 has 14 amino acids. CDR1 and CDR2 from the germline V gene are DFQATT and SNEGSKA (reference sequence). CDR3 DNA: TGCAGTGCTCCTCAGCGGGAAGGTACAGATACGCAGTATTTT. Translation: CSAPQREGTDTQYF.

This clonotype was seen repeatedly, ten times or more. This chain joins TRBV5-1 and TRBJ2-3; D perhaps matches TRBD2 (6 bases). CDR1 is SGHRS and CDR2 is YFSETQ in the germline V gene. Trimming cost V 4 bases and J 4 bases, with 16 bases left between them. The CDR3 totals 15 residues. The CDR3 loop is CASSMGGDVSDTQYF. CDR3 DNA: TGCGCCAGCAGCATGGGCGGGGACGTCTCAGATACGCAGTATTTT.

In this sample, this clonotype turned up many times. The rearrangement uses TRBV7-2 and TRBJ2-2; 11 nucleotides agree with TRBD1. Germline loops: CDR1 SGHTA, CDR2 FQGNSA. The ends lost 3 bases at V and 4 bases at J; junction bases unmatched: 10. This CDR3 is built from 18 residues. The CDR3: CASSFQIPGTGGTGELFF. The CDR3 bases are TGTGCCAGCAGCTTCCAGATTCCCGGGACAGGGGGCACCGGGGAGCTGTTTTTT.

This clonotype was counted many times. The chain couples TRBV6-2 or TRBV6-3 to TRBJ2-7; possibly TRBD2 for D (5 bases). From germline, CDR1 is MNHEY and CDR2 SVGEGT. V lost 5 bases and J lost 5, with 16 bases in between. This CDR3 is built from 14 residues. In DNA form, the CDR3 reads TGTGCCAGCAGTCAGGACTTGGTGAAAAACGAGCAGTACTTC. Protein product: CASSQDLVKNEQYF.

This clonotype appeared a few times. The rearrangement joins TRBV2 to TRBJ2-2; D not resolved. In germline, CDR1 is SNHLY, CDR2 FYNNEI. The CDR3 has 13 residues. V dropped 4 bases and J dropped 7 bases, with 10 bases sitting between them. The CDR3 spells CASSVSSVGELFF. The CDR3 bases are TGTGCCAGCAGTGTCTCGAGCGTCGGGGAGCTGTTTTTT.

This clonotype has ten or more counts. This chain uses TRBV2 with TRBJ2-7; 9 bases are shared with TRBD1. This CDR3 comprises 12 residues. V trimming: 7 bases; J trimming: 7 bases; junction bases outside the gene matches: 5. From germline, CDR1 is SNHLY and CDR2 FYNNEI. This chain's CDR3 is CASMGQGGEQYF. Here the CDR3 DNA reads TGTGCCAGCATGGGACAGGGAGGAGAGCAGTACTTC.

This clonotype was seen many times. The rearrangement joins TRBV15 to TRBJ2-1; D may be TRBD2 (5 bases). V dropped 8 bases and J dropped 7 bases, with 15 bases sitting between them. CDR3 length: 13 amino acids. Germline V gene sequence: CDR1 LNHNV, CDR2 YYDKDF (reference sequence). The CDR3 nucleotides are TGTGCCACCTCCCGGGGAGTCGAAAATGAGCAGTTCTTC. The encoded protein is CATSRGVENEQFF.